The 30 T cell receptor beta chains presented below share a single source sample, sequenced in a study of shared clonotypes between healthy human individuals (dated by TCRdb to between 2020 and 2021). The library came from the immunoSEQ multiplex PCR assay. TCRdb took this table from immuneACCESS and kept in-frame rearrangements with V and J called. Such tables lack part of the clones; where checked against another copy, unresolved V genes explain under half of the gap, and the rest is unexplained. The sample contains about 690,000 clones, roughly 91% of them found a single time. In total, the top ten clones hold about 34% of the sample. The material sequenced was memory CD8+ T cells from PBMCs. The cell subset or site label for this specimen denotes: CD45RO+ cells pooled with CCR7-negative TemRA cells. These receptors were taken from a man younger than 30 in good health. Some clones in this sample may be carry-over from other donors' samples.

This clone was recorded only once. CDR3 coding DNA: TGCGCCAGCAGCTTGTCTACGGGAGTGTCCTACAATGAGCAGTTCTTC. Protein product: CASSLSTGVSYNEQFF. The V call is TRBV5-1, the J call TRBJ2-1; perhaps TRBD2 as D (6 bases). Per the germline V gene, CDR1 is SGHRS and CDR2 is YFSETQ. Trimming stripped 1 base from V and 1 base from J, with 12 bases between. The CDR3 totals 16 residues.

The chain combines TRBV13 with TRBJ2-7, with 7 bases matching TRBD2. The CDR3 length is 15 residues. Germline CDR1 reads PRHDT; CDR2 reads FYEKMQ (reference sequence). Losses at the gene ends were 2 bases for V and 2 bases for J; bases not matched to a gene: 6. Here the CDR3 reads CASSLLAGETYEQYF. CDR3 sequence (DNA): TGTGCCAGCAGCTTACTGGCGGGGGAAACCTACGAGCAGTACTTC.

J is TRBJ2-2 and V is TRBV6-6, with D tentatively TRBD1 (6 bases). The germline V gene has CDR1 MNHNY and CDR2 SVGAGI (reference sequence). CDR3 length equals 15 residues. V lost 3 bases and J lost 7, with 15 bases in between. Written as DNA, the CDR3 is TGTGCCAGCAGTTATCTGGGACAATTAATCGGGGAGCTGTTTTTT. This sequence encodes CASSYLGQLIGELFF.

The chain uses TRBV2 and TRBJ2-7; possible D gene TRBD2, 5 bases. Germline V gene sequence: CDR1 SNHLY, CDR2 FYNNEI. Trimming cost V 7 bases and J 5 bases, with 24 bases left between them. The CDR3 has 16 amino acids. In DNA, the CDR3 is TGTGCCAGCACAGGCAAAGAGCGGTTGACCGCGAACGAGCAGTACTTC. It specifies CASTGKERLTANEQYF.

The chain uses TRBV28 and TRBJ2-3; D unresolved. V gave up 1 base and J gave up 2 bases, with 10 bases separating them. The CDR3 extends over 15 amino acids. Germline V CDR1 and CDR2: MDHEN, SYDVKM. This CDR3 reads CASSLSGWDTDTQYF. The CDR3 DNA reads as TGTGCCAGCAGTTTATCAGGTTGGGACACAGATACGCAGTATTTT.

The CDR3: CATLGPNTGELFF. The CDR3 DNA follows: TGTGCCACCCTGGGACCTAACACCGGGGAGCTGTTTTTT. The rearrangement links TRBV2 to TRBJ2-2, with D perhaps given as TRBD1 or TRBD2 (5 bases each). The CDR3 has 13 amino acids. The germline V and J ends were trimmed by 10 bases and 2 bases, with 11 bases remaining between them. Germline V lookup: CDR1 SNHLY, CDR2 FYNNEI.

The chain joins TRBV5-8 to TRBJ2-3; 7 bases are shared with TRBD1. This CDR3 region has 17 residues. With 0 bases clipped from V and 0 bases from J, the junction kept 7 bases outside the gene matches. Per germline, CDR1 SGHTS and CDR2 YDEGEE. The DNA of the CDR3 is TGTGCCAGCAGCTTGGGGGACAGCGCGACTAGCACAGATACGCAGTATTTT. Translation gives CASSLGDSATSTDTQYF.

The rearrangement links TRBV30 to TRBJ2-5; tentatively, D is TRBD1 or TRBD2 (6 bases each). Trimming removed 0 bases at V and 0 bases at J, with 14 bases between. This CDR3 has 16 residues. CDR1 is GTSNPN and CDR2 is SVGIG in the germline V gene (reference sequence). CDR3 sequence: CAWSVLGGEYQETQYF. The CDR3 DNA sequence: TGTGCCTGGAGTGTACTCGGGGGCGAGTACCAAGAGACCCAGTACTTC.

The genes are TRBV9 and TRBJ1-1; a weak D match, TRBD1 (5 bases). Germline lookup yields CDR1 SGDLS and CDR2 YYNGEE. V was cut by 0 bases and J by 4 bases, with 10 bases left in between. This CDR3 has 14 residues. DNA for the CDR3: TGTGCCAGCAGCGTAGTGGGGGTAGGCACTGAAGCTTTCTTT. Amino acids: CASSVVGVGTEAFF.

V gene TRBV7-3 combines with J gene TRBJ2-1; a possible D gene is TRBD2 (6 bases). The CDR3 spans 12 residues. V lost 5 bases to trimming and J lost 8 bases, with 10 bases between them. CDR1 and CDR2 from the germline V gene are SGHTA and FQGTGA. CDR3 amino acids: CASSPRGDEQFF. The CDR3 nucleotides are TGTGCCAGCAGCCCCCGCGGGGATGAGCAGTTCTTC.

The chain carries TRBV5-4 and TRBJ1-2, with D perhaps TRBD1 (5 bases). There are 12 residues in the CDR3. Germline V gene sequence: CDR1 SGHNT, CDR2 YYREEE (reference sequence). With 5 bases removed from V and 5 bases from J, the gap between germline ends came to 10 bases. The CDR3 region has the DNA TGTGCCAGCAGGGTCGACAGTTATGGCTACACCTTC. It specifies CASRVDSYGYTF.

This clone was seen more than once but under ten times. The chain employs TRBV2 and TRBJ1-4; D is uncertain. From germline, CDR1 is SNHLY and CDR2 FYNNEI. CDR3 length: 14 amino acids. Trimming pared 4 bases from V and 7 bases from J, leaving 13 bases between. The CDR3: CASSVEPRAEKLFF. The CDR3 region has the DNA TGTGCCAGCAGTGTCGAGCCGAGAGCTGAAAAACTGTTTTTT.

The chain joins TRBV4-3 to TRBJ2-1; TRBD2 agrees at 7 bases. The junction had 9 bases not matched to a gene; V was cut back by 4 bases and J by 0 bases. This CDR3 contains 17 residues. Germline assignment: CDR1 LGHNA and CDR2 YSLEER. CDR3 protein: CASSREGSASSYNEQFF. CDR3 coding DNA: TGCGCCAGCAGCCGGGAGGGTTCCGCGAGCTCCTACAATGAGCAGTTCTTC.

In the case of this clone: The identical CDR3 is also encoded by other nucleotide sequences in the sample. This chain uses TRBV5-6 with TRBJ1-1; 9 bases match TRBD1. CDR3 length: 14 residues. The germline V gene has CDR1 SGHDT and CDR2 YYEEEE. The V and J ends lost 4 bases and 5 bases, in that order; junction bases with no gene match: 6. CDR3 sequence: CASSLGQGGTEAFF. The CDR3 coding sequence is TGTGCCAGCAGCCTGGGACAGGGAGGAACTGAAGCTTTCTTT.

This clone showed up just a few times. The chain couples TRBV19 to TRBJ1-5, with D possibly being TRBD1 (5 bases). Germline-derived CDR1 and CDR2 are LNHDA and SQIVND (reference sequence). The CDR3 runs 13 residues. Trimming stripped 10 bases from V and 7 bases from J, with 17 bases between. This CDR3 is CATRGEGGQPQHF. The CDR3 coding sequence is TGTGCCACCCGGGGGGAGGGCGGACAGCCCCAGCATTTT.

The chain employs TRBV19 and TRBJ2-5; D may be TRBD2 (6 bases). Germline loops: CDR1 LNHDA, CDR2 SQIVND (reference sequence). Trimming took off 9 bases at V and 1 base at J, with 12 bases between the two ends. CDR3 length: 13 residues. CDR3: CASGGRSQETQYF. The CDR3 bases are TGTGCCAGCGGAGGGCGTTCCCAAGAGACCCAGTACTTC. The full variable domain, rest sourced from reference TRBV19 and TRBJ2-5, is DGGITQSPKYLFRKEGQNVTLSCEQNLNHDAMYWYRQDPGQGLRLIYYSQIVNDFQKGDIAEGYSVSREKKESFPLTVTSAQKNPTAFYLCASGGRSQETQYFGPGTRLLVL.

This chain links TRBV7-9 with TRBJ2-7; 8 nucleotides agree with TRBD2. V lost 3 bases to trimming and J lost 2 bases; unmatched junction nucleotides: 3. The CDR3 sequence is 14 residues long. CDR1 is SEHNR and CDR2 is FQNEAQ in the germline V gene (reference sequence). The CDR3 nucleotides are TGTGCCAGCAGCTTCGGACTAGCCGCCTACGAGCAGTACTTC. Its translation is CASSFGLAAYEQYF.

The genes are TRBV7-9 and TRBJ1-4; D is uncertain. Germline lookup yields CDR1 SEHNR and CDR2 FQNEAQ (reference sequence). V was clipped by 6 bases and J by 8 bases, with 16 bases between them. This CDR3 comprises 14 residues. This chain's CDR3 is CASRGGSMGEKLFF. The CDR3 DNA is TGTGCCAGCAGGGGCGGGTCGATGGGGGAAAAACTGTTTTTT.

The rearrangement joins TRBV5-6 to TRBJ2-2, with TRBD2 identical over 11 bases. The CDR3 sequence is 16 residues long. Trimming removed 2 bases from V and 3 bases from J; junction bases left unmatched: 3. The V gene's germline CDR1 is SGHDT and CDR2 YYEEEE. The chain's CDR3 is CASSLTSGSYTGELFF. CDR3 coding DNA: TGTGCCAGCAGCTTAACTAGCGGGAGTTACACCGGGGAGCTGTTTTTT.

The chain joins TRBV9 to TRBJ1-4; possibly TRBD1 for D (6 bases). Germline V CDR1 and CDR2: SGDLS, YYNGEE. The CDR3 runs 15 residues. V gave up 4 bases and J gave up 5 bases, with 15 bases separating them. CDR3 loop: CASSLQGRGNEKLFF. CDR3 DNA: TGTGCCAGCAGCTTACAGGGCCGGGGCAATGAAAAACTGTTTTTT.

The V and J genes are TRBV28 and TRBJ2-7; 8 bases are a match to TRBD2. Germline V gene lookup returns CDR1 MDHEN and CDR2 SYDVKM. This CDR3 is 18 amino acids long. V was clipped by 7 bases and J by 0 bases; unmatched bases: 17. CDR3 DNA sequence: TGTGCCAGCACCCTCCGGGTCGCGGGGGGCTATAGCTCCTACGAGCAGTACTTC. It specifies CASTLRVAGGYSSYEQYF.

The rearrangement links TRBV7-2 to TRBJ2-3; TRBD2 matches 14 bases. Germline V gene data show CDR1 as SGHTA and CDR2 as FQGNSA. The CDR3 length is 17 residues. The V segment lost 2 bases and the J segment 1 base; nucleotides outside the gene matches: 2. The CDR3 spells CASSLMGLAGGTDTQYF. The CDR3 bases are TGTGCCAGCAGCTTAATGGGACTAGCGGGAGGCACAGATACGCAGTATTTT.

The chain has TRBV5-4 and TRBJ2-3; 10 bases map to TRBD2. This CDR3 is 15 amino acids long. Germline loops: CDR1 SGHNT, CDR2 YYREEE (reference sequence). V lost 3 bases, J lost 5 bases, and 6 bases stayed unmatched. As DNA, the CDR3 is TGTGCCAGCAGCTGGCGCCTAGCGGGAGTAGATACGCAGTATTTT. Amino acid sequence: CASSWRLAGVDTQYF.

The chain links TRBV9 to TRBJ2-7, with D tentatively TRBD1 (6 bases). V was clipped by 3 bases and J by 7 bases, with 14 bases between them. Germline-derived CDR1 and CDR2 are SGDLS and YYNGEE. This CDR3 has 13 amino acids. CDR3 protein: CASSEQGRREQYF. DNA of the CDR3: TGTGCCAGCAGCGAACAGGGTCGAAGGGAGCAGTACTTC.

V usage is TRBV7-9 and J usage is TRBJ2-2; perhaps TRBD2 as D (5 bases). Germline loops: CDR1 SEHNR, CDR2 FQNEAQ (reference sequence). The length of the CDR3 is 16 residues. V was clipped by 1 base and J by 4 bases, with 13 bases between them. CDR3 residues: CASSLGVRGSTGELFF. CDR3 bases: TGTGCCAGCAGCTTAGGTGTACGGGGATCCACCGGGGAGCTGTTTTTT.

The V call is TRBV6-5, the J call TRBJ2-2; D unresolved. This CDR3 spans 15 amino acids. From germline, CDR1 is MNHEY and CDR2 SVGAGI. Trimming pared 7 bases from V and 6 bases from J, leaving 18 bases between. For the CDR3, the DNA is TGTGCCAGCATGATTTCGGCCTCTGGTGCCGGGGAGCTGTTTTTT. Translation: CASMISASGAGELFF.

The chain combines TRBV6-5 with TRBJ2-1; 7 bases agree with TRBD1. Germline values: CDR1 MNHEY, CDR2 SVGAGI. This CDR3 has 16 amino acids. Trimming cost V 0 bases and J 5 bases; bases outside gene matches: 7. In nucleotides, the CDR3 is TGTGCCAGCAGTTACTCGAAGGGGACAGAAGACAATGAGCAGTTCTTC. It codes for CASSYSKGTEDNEQFF.

The CDR3 sequence: CASSPPGGLAGEDNTDTQYF. CDR3 sequence (DNA): TGTGCCAGCTCACCCCCAGGGGGACTAGCGGGAGAGGATAACACAGATACGCAGTATTTT. This chain connects TRBV18 to TRBJ2-3; TRBD2 agrees at 14 bases. The CDR3 has 20 amino acids. The germline V gene has CDR1 KGHSH and CDR2 LQKENI. Losses at the gene ends were 3 bases for V and 2 bases for J; bases not matched to a gene: 13. The entire variable domain, with the rest obtained from reference TRBV18 and TRBJ2-3, is as follows: NAGVMQNPRHLVRRRGQEARLRCSPMKGHSHVYWYRQLPEEGLKFMVYLQKENIIDESGMPKERFSAEFPKEGPSILRIQQVVRGDSAAYFCASSPPGGLAGEDNTDTQYFGPGTRLTVL.

The chain uses TRBV28 and TRBJ2-3, with TRBD2 matching over 8 bases. Germline V gene sequence: CDR1 MDHEN, CDR2 SYDVKM. This CDR3 has 16 amino acids. J gave up 2 bases and V 1 base, and 5 bases lay outside the gene matches. The CDR3 loop reads CASSLSPGGDTDTQYF. CDR3 coding DNA: TGTGCCAGCAGTTTATCCCCGGGAGGGGACACAGATACGCAGTATTTT.

The genes are TRBV28 and TRBJ2-7; 9 bases line up with TRBD2. The CDR3 has 17 amino acids. Germline V lookup: CDR1 MDHEN, CDR2 SYDVKM. V was clipped by 5 bases and J by 3 bases; unmatched bases: 14. CDR3 sequence: CASSPLVELAGNYEQYF. The DNA of the CDR3 is TGTGCCAGCAGTCCCCTCGTGGAGCTAGCGGGAAACTACGAGCAGTACTTC.